These 15 T cell receptor beta chains originate from one sample sequenced in a study of graft-versus-host responses after intestinal transplantation. TCRdb's copy holds only in-frame clones and misses some; the assay was immunoSEQ multiplex PCR. The sample consists of about 40,000 clones, over 85% of them appearing once. Sample: PBMCs, taken approximately 740 days after intestinal transplantation. The receptors come from a human patient who received an intestinal transplant, so some T cells may come from the graft donor.

As to this clone: Other DNA sequences in this specimen translate into the identical CDR3. This chain connects TRBV29-1 to TRBJ2-3, with D possibly TRBD1 on 6 matching bases. V lost 4 bases, J lost 1 base, and 15 bases lay in between. Germline CDR1 and CDR2: SQVTM and ANQGSEA. The CDR3 consists of 15 residues. The CDR3 here is CSVAPPRGGTDTQYF. CDR3 DNA sequence: TGCAGCGTTGCCCCGCCCAGGGGAGGCACAGATACGCAGTATTTT.

This sequence joins TRBV21-1 and TRBJ2-5. TRBV21-1 is labeled a pseudogene. This CDR3 region has 19 residues. CDR3 nucleotides: TGTGCCAGCAGCAAAGAAAGGGTCCGCCTAGACCTACGGTGGGAGACCCAGTACTTC. Translated, it gives CASSKERVRLDLRWETQYF.

The chain uses TRBV15 and TRBJ1-2, with D unresolved. Trimming cost V 0 bases and J 2 bases, with 1 base left between them. Germline CDR1 reads LNHNV; CDR2 reads YYDKDF (reference sequence). The CDR3 sequence is 12 residues long. The CDR3 DNA is TGTGCCACCAGCAGAGAAAACTATGGCTACACCTTC. It encodes CATSRENYGYTF. The complete variable domain, with remaining parts taken from reference TRBV15 and TRBJ1-2, reads DAMVIQNPRYQVTQFGKPVTLSCSQTLNHNVMYWYQQKSSQAPKLLFHYYDKDFNNEADTPDNFQSRRPNTSFCFLDIRSPGLGDTAMYLCATSRENYGYTFGSGTRLTVV.

The J gene is TRBJ2-7, the V gene TRBV6-1; D may be TRBD1 or TRBD2 (5 bases each). CDR3 length: 19 residues. The V end was cut by 3 bases, the J end by 7 bases, with 31 bases between. CDR1 is MNHNS, CDR2 SASEGT, per germline. The CDR3 coding sequence is TGTGCCAGCAGTGACGCCCGACTAAGTCCGGGACCCACTCCTTTGGAGCAGTACTTC. Its translation: CASSDARLSPGPTPLEQYF.

This chain connects TRBV5-4 to TRBJ1-2; D might be TRBD1 (6 bases). The germline V and J ends were trimmed by 4 bases and 1 base, with 14 bases remaining between them. The CDR3 extends over 15 amino acids. Looked up from germline, CDR1 is SGHNT and CDR2 is YYREEE (reference sequence). Here the CDR3 DNA reads TGTGCCAGCAGCCCGGTGACAGGAGTTAACTATGGCTACACCTTC. Translation gives CASSPVTGVNYGYTF.

This clone was detected only a few times. The chain links TRBV18 to TRBJ2-7; the D is unclear. The CDR3 extends over 13 amino acids. V was cut by 6 bases and J by 1 base, with 10 bases left in between. The germline V gene encodes CDR1 KGHSH and CDR2 LQKENI. The CDR3 coding sequence is TGTGCCAGCTCGGTAGAGACTTCCTACGAGCAGTACTTC. This encodes CASSVETSYEQYF. Full variable domain (outside the CDR3, taken from reference TRBV18 and TRBJ2-7): NAGVMQNPRHLVRRRGQEARLRCSPMKGHSHVYWYRQLPEEGLKFMVYLQKENIIDESGMPKERFSAEFPKEGPSILRIQQVVRGDSAAYFCASSVETSYEQYFGPGTRLTVT.

This sequence joins TRBV6-5 and TRBJ2-3; 11 bases agree with TRBD1. Germline loops: CDR1 MNHEY, CDR2 SVGAGI. There are 15 residues in the CDR3. V lost 5 bases and J lost 3; bases outside the gene matches: 4. The CDR3 loop reads CASSTGQGATDTQYF. CDR3 nucleotide sequence: TGTGCCAGCAGTACCGGACAGGGGGCTACAGATACGCAGTATTTT.

The chain couples TRBV29-1 to TRBJ1-5; no clear D. V lost 6 bases and J 2 bases, leaving 8 bases between the germline ends. The CDR3 covers 12 residues. Per the germline V gene, CDR1 is SQVTM and CDR2 is ANQGSEA. CDR3 nucleotide sequence: TGCAGCGTCAGGCAGGGCAATCAGCCCCAGCATTTT. Its protein product is CSVRQGNQPQHF.

This CDR3 reads CASSLAGTTDTQYF. The CDR3 DNA follows: TGTGCCAGCAGCCTAGCGGGGACCACAGATACGCAGTATTTT. This chain connects TRBV6-1 to TRBJ2-3, with TRBD2 matching 9 bases. Per the germline V gene, CDR1 is MNHNS and CDR2 is SASEGT. The CDR3 has 14 residues. J gave up 2 bases and V 6 bases, and 3 bases lay outside the gene matches.

The chain couples TRBV10-1 to TRBJ1-1, with D possibly being TRBD1 (5 bases). V lost 8 bases and J 5 bases, leaving 18 bases between the germline ends. CDR3 length: 14 amino acids. From germline, CDR1 is WNHNN and CDR2 SYGVQD (reference sequence). CDR3 residues: CASSRGRGGTEAFF. In DNA form, the CDR3 reads TGCGCCAGCTCACGGGGACGAGGAGGGACTGAAGCTTTCTTT.

The chain has TRBV19 and TRBJ2-4, with a possible D match to TRBD2 (6 bases). The germline V gene has CDR1 LNHDA and CDR2 SQIVND (reference sequence). Trimming removed 5 bases at V and 3 bases at J, with 14 bases between. This CDR3 has 15 residues. This CDR3 is CASSWVGGGKNIQYF. The DNA of the CDR3 is TGTGCCAGTAGTTGGGTCGGGGGAGGCAAAAACATTCAGTACTTC.

The chain employs TRBV21-1 and TRBJ2-2; TRBD1, the D gene given by the table, was not confirmed from the DNA. TRBV21-1 is annotated as a pseudogene. CDR3 length: 17 amino acids. The CDR3 DNA reads TGTGCCAGCAGCAAAGTAAGGGACAGGGCGAACACCGGGGAGCTGTTTTTT. Translated: CASSKVRDRANTGELFF.

V gene TRBV10-3 combines with J gene TRBJ1-5; D not resolved. Germline V gene sequence: CDR1 ENHRY, CDR2 SYGVKD. The CDR3 has 15 amino acids. With 11 bases removed from V and 2 bases from J, the gap between germline ends came to 19 bases. Written as DNA, the CDR3 is TGTGCCGTGGCGGCAGGTCGTATGGGCAATCAGCCCCAGCATTTT. Its protein is CAVAAGRMGNQPQHF.

The V gene is TRBV6-1, the J gene TRBJ1-5; no definite D call. The germline CDR1 and CDR2 sequences are MNHNS and SASEGT. V was trimmed by 2 bases and J by 0 bases, leaving 8 bases between them. The CDR3 sequence is 15 residues long. DNA for the CDR3: TGTGCCAGCAGTGAAATGACTTATAGCAATCAGCCCCAGCATTTT. Its protein is CASSEMTYSNQPQHF.

This chain links TRBV29-1 with TRBJ2-3; 9 bases agree with TRBD2. CDR3 length: 14 amino acids. From germline, CDR1 is SQVTM and CDR2 ANQGSEA. The CDR3 DNA sequence: TGCGCGCAGAGACTAGCGGTTAACTCAGATACGCAGTATTTT. Amino acids: CAQRLAVNSDTQYF.